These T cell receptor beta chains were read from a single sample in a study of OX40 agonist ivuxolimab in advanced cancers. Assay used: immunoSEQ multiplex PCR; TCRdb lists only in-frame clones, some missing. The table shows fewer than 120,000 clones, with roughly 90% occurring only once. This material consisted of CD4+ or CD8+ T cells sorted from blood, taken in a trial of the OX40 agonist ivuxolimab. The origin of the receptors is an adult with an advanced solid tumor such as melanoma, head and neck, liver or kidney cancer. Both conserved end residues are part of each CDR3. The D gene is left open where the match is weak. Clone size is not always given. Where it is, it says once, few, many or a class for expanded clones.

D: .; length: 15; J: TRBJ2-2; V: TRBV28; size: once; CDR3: CASSLQVTNTGELFF; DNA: TGTGCCAGCAGCCTACAGGTTACCAACACCGGGGAGCTGTTTTTT
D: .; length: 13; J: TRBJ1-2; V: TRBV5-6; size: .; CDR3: CASSLREGYGYTF; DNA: TGTGCCAGCAGCTTGCGAGAAGGCTATGGCTACACCTTC
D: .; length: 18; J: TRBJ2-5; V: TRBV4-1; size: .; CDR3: CASSQEKRGALTRETQYF; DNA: TGCGCCAGCAGCCAAGAGAAACGGGGAGCCCTTACTCGAGAGACCCAGTACTTC
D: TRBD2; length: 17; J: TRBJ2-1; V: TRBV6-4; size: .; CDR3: CASSGTSGRAAYNEQFF; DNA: TGTGCCAGCAGTGGGACTAGCGGGAGGGCCGCCTACAATGAGCAGTTCTTC
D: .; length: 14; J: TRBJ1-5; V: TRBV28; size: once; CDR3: CASSLRRRMEPQHF; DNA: TGTGCCAGCAGTTTACGACGGCGCATGGAGCCCCAGCATTTT
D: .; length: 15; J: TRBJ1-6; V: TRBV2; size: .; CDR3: CASSEWGSYNSPLHF; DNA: TGTGCCAGCAGTGAATGGGGCTCCTATAATTCACCCCTCCACTTT
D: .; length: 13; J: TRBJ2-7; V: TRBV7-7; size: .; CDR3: CASSLARGDEQYF; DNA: TGTGCTAGCAGCTTAGCGCGTGGAGACGAGCAGTACTTC
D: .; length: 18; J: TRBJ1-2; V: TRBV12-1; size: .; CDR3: CASSSGRPGRGIPYGYTF; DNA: TGTGCCAGCAGCTCTGGCCGCCCGGGACGAGGAATCCCCTATGGCTACACCTTC
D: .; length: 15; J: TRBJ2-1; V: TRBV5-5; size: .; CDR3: CASSEGQSSYNEQFF; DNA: TGTGCCAGCAGTGAGGGCCAGAGCTCCTACAATGAGCAGTTCTTC
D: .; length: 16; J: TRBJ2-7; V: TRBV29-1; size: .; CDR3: CSVEEMTGTFTYEQYF; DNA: TGCAGCGTTGAAGAAATGACAGGCACCTTTACCTACGAGCAGTACTTC
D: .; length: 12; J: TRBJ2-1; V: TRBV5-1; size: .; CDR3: CASSEPPRPKFF; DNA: TGCGCCAGCAGTGAACCGCCGCGACCTAAGTTCTTC
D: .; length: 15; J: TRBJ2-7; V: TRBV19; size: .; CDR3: CASSLTGMVSYEQYF; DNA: TGTGCCAGTTCTTTAACAGGGATGGTTTCCTACGAGCAGTACTTC
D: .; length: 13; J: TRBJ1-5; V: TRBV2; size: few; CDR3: CASAGWGDQPQHF; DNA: TGTGCCAGCGCAGGTTGGGGCGATCAGCCCCAGCATTTT
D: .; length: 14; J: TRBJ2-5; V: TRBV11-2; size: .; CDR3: CASSLGWGLETQYF; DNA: TGTGCCAGCAGCTTAGGATGGGGGCTAGAGACCCAGTACTTC
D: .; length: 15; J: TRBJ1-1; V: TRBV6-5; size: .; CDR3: CASSLNGHTNTEAFF; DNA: TGTGCCAGCAGCCTAAACGGGCACACGAACACTGAAGCTTTCTTT
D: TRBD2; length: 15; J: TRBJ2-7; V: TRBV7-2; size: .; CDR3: CASSSGLAGVGEQYF; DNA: TGTGCCAGCAGCTCGGGACTAGCGGGAGTTGGCGAGCAGTACTTC
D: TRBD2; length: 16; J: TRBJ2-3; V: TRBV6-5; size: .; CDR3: CASSFSIAGVGRTQYF; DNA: TGTGCCAGCAGTTTTTCAATAGCGGGAGTAGGACGTACGCAGTATTTT
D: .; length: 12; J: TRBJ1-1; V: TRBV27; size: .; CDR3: CASWTSGFRAFF; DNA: TGTGCCAGCTGGACGTCAGGGTTCAGAGCTTTCTTT
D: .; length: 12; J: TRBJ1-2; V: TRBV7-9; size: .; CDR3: CASSPRQVGYTF; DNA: TGTGCCAGCAGCCCCCGACAAGTAGGCTACACCTTC
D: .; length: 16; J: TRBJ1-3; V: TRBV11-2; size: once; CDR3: CASSLLETYSGNTIYF; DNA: TGTGCCAGCAGCTTATTAGAAACATACTCTGGAAACACCATATATTTT
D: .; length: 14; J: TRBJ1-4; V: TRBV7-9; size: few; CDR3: CASSLGRTNEKLFF; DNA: TGTGCCAGCAGCTTGGGAAGAACTAATGAAAAACTGTTTTTT
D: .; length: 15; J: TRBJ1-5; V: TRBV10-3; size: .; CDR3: CAISDQDRHNQPQHF; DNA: TGTGCCATCAGTGACCAGGACAGACACAATCAGCCCCAGCATTTT
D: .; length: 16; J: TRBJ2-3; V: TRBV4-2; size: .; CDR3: CASSQDVTGSADTQYF; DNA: TGTGCCAGCAGCCAAGATGTAACGGGGAGCGCAGATACGCAGTATTTT
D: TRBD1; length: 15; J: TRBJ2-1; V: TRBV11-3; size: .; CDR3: CASSLEQGRIDEQFF; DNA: TGTGCCAGCAGCTTAGAACAGGGGCGTATCGATGAGCAGTTCTTC